This T cell receptor beta chain was documented in a study of shared T cell receptors in the human thymus. The CDR3 sequence is 15 residues long. Trimming shortened V by 1 base and J by 2 bases, and 12 bases separated the two germline ends. The germline gives CDR1 LNHNV, CDR2 YYDKDF (reference sequence). This table comes from immunoSEQ multiplex PCR, and its TCRdb copy is limited to in-frame clones, with some not included. The sample records hundreds of thousands of clones, 87% being singletons. These data were also reused for a study on human thymus T cells. That paper states: From resections taken during corrective heart surgery, the thymus tissue was obtained. The authors found apparently biased V and J gene usage in thymic and blood repertoires. The related literature has documented a marked overlap of thymic repertoires among unrelated individuals.

This TCR was recovered from a boy less than two years old with a congenital heart defect. The chain links TRBV15 to TRBJ2-7; perhaps TRBD2 as D (6 bases). Material: thymocytes. The CDR3 DNA sequence: TGTGCCACCAGCAGAGGCGGGGCCCGAACCTACGAGCAGTACTTC. Translation gives CATSRGGARTYEQYF.